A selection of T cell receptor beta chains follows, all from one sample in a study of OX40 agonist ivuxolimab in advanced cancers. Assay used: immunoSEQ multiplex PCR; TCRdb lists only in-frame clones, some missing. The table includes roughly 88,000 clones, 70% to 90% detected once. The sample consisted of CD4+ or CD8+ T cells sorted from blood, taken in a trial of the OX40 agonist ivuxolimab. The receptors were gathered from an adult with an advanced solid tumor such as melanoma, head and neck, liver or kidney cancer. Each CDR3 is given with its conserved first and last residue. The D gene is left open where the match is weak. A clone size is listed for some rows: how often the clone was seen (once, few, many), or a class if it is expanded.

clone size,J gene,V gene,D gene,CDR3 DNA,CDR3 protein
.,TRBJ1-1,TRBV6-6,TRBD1,TGTGCCAGCAGTACCCGGACAGGGCCCTTCCGAGCTTTCTTT,CASSTRTGPFRAFF
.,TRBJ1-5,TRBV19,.,TGTGCCAGTAGTATATACAGGGATCAGCCCCAGCATTTT,CASSIYRDQPQHF
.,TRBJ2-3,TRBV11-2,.,TGTGCCAGCAGCTTAGATTCTTGGTTCGCGGATACGCAGTATTTT,CASSLDSWFADTQYF
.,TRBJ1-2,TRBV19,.,TGTGCCAGTAGTATAGGAGGAATGTCGGTAGCTAACTATGGCTACACCTTC,CASSIGGMSVANYGYTF
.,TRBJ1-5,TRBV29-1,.,TGCAGCGTCTTACCAGGGTGGGATCAGCCCCAGCATTTT,CSVLPGWDQPQHF
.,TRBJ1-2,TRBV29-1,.,TGCAGCGTTGACAGAGGTCCCGATGGCTACACCTTC,CSVDRGPDGYTF
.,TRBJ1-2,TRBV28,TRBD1,TGTGCCAGCAGTTCCTCAGGACAGGGGGCGGACTATGGCTACACCTTC,CASSSSGQGADYGYTF
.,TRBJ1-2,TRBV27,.,TGTGCCAGCAGTGTAACAGGGAACTATGGCTACACCTTC,CASSVTGNYGYTF
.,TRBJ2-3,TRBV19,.,TGTGCCAGTAGTATTGGGCGGACAGATACGCAGTATTTT,CASSIGRTDTQYF
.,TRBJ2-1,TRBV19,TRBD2,TGTGCCAGTAGTATCCCGGGGGGACACAATGAGCAGTTCTTC,CASSIPGGHNEQFF
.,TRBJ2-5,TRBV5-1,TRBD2,TGCGCCAGCAGCCCATCGCGCGGGAGTGAAGAGACCCAGTACTTC,CASSPSRGSEETQYF
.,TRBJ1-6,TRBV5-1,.,TGCGCCAGCAGCTTGGATAGTCCCAATTCACCCCTCCACTTT,CASSLDSPNSPLHF
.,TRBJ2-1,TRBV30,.,TGTGCCTGGGGGGGTGGGCGGAATGAGCAGTTCTTC,CAWGGGRNEQFF
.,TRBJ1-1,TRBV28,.,TGTGCCAGCAGTTTTTCCTCGCCGGCAGGGATGAACACTGAAGCTTTCTTT,CASSFSSPAGMNTEAFF
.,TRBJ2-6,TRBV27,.,TGTGCCAGCAGAGGCTCTGGGGCCAACGTCCTGACTTTC,CASRGSGANVLTF
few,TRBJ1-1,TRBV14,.,TGTGCCAGCAGCCAAGTTACCTACACTGAAGCTTTCTTT,CASSQVTYTEAFF
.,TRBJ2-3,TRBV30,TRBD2,TGTGCCTGGAGTGGGGGCGGGAGGGCCTCAGATACGCAGTATTTT,CAWSGGGRASDTQYF
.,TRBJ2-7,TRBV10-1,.,TGCGCCAGCAGAGAGGGGGATTTCGACGAGCAGTACTTC,CASREGDFDEQYF
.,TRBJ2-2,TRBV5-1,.,TGCGCCAGCAGCTTGCAGGGACTGTCGAACACCGGGGAGCTGTTTTTT,CASSLQGLSNTGELFF
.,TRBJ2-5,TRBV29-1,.,TGCAGCGTTGAAGAGACCCAGTACTTC,CSVEETQYF